The next 10 T cell receptor beta chains were all read from a single sample in a study of post-analysis software for immune sequencing data. These TCRs are of unknown antigen specificity. Study-wide findings and caveats: Roughly five TRBV segments appeared more often in patients than in controls, and TRBV5-6, TRBV5-1 and TRBV20-1 were among these.

TCR beta libraries were prepared from cDNA with unique molecular identifiers. TCRdb processed the PCR reads anew with MiXCR; each CDR3 protein has one entry. The profile shows roughly 800,000 distinct CDR3 sequences, approximately 53% of them singletons. The sample comprised blood. The receptors stem from a girl between 10 and 17 years old with multiple sclerosis.

In the case of this clonotype: One junction end does not reproduce the germline sequence, and a read error may be involved. The rearrangement uses TRBV7-2 and TRBJ2-3, with 9 bases that match TRBD1. The CDR3 is made up of 14 amino acids. Germline V CDR1 and CDR2: SGHTA, FQGNSA. The CDR3 sequence is CASSPRTGADTQNF. The CDR3 nucleotides are TGTGCCAGCAGCCCTAGGACAGGGGCAGATACGCAGAATTTT.

The J gene is TRBJ2-1, the V gene TRBV14, with TRBD1 identical over 10 bases. Germline values: CDR1 SGHDN, CDR2 FVKESK. J gave up 7 bases and V 2 bases, and 5 bases lay outside the gene matches. This CDR3 region has 15 residues. CDR3 nucleotide sequence: TGTGCCAGCAGCCAATGGGACAGGGGCCGGAATGAGCAGTTCTTC. Translating gives CASSQWDRGRNEQFF.

This clonotype showed up just a few times. This rearrangement joins TRBV4-1 to TRBJ2-7, with 12 bases aligning to TRBD2. After removal of 3 bases from V and 4 bases from J, the junction contained 4 bases not matched to a gene. The CDR3 sequence is 15 residues long. Germline CDR1 reads MGHRA; CDR2 reads YSYEKL. CDR3 amino acids: CASSQILAGGYEQYF. CDR3 nucleotide sequence: TGCGCCAGCAGCCAGATACTAGCGGGAGGATACGAGCAGTACTTC.

The rearrangement links TRBV9 to TRBJ2-7; 8 nucleotides line up with TRBD1. The trim removed 0 bases at V and 2 bases at J, leaving 4 bases unmatched. The V gene's germline CDR1 is SGDLS and CDR2 YYNGEE. The length of the CDR3 is 15 residues. CDR3 loop: CASSVEQGVPYEQYF. In DNA form, the CDR3 reads TGTGCCAGCAGCGTAGAACAGGGGGTACCCTACGAGCAGTACTTC.

The V call is TRBV3-1, the J call TRBJ2-5, with D uncertain. This CDR3 contains 15 residues. Trimming took 1 base from V and 2 from J, leaving 11 bases between them. Germline loops: CDR1 LGHDT, CDR2 YNNKEL (reference sequence). CDR3 in DNA: TGTGCCAGCAGCCAAGCAAGACAACTTCAAGAGACCCAGTACTTC. Encoded protein: CASSQARQLQETQYF.

This sequence joins TRBV5-1 and TRBJ2-1; no reliable D call. Germline CDR1 reads SGHRS; CDR2 reads YFSETQ. The V gene lost 4 bases and the J gene lost 5 bases, with 16 bases spanning the gap. This CDR3 comprises 15 residues. CDR3 loop: CASSPVPAQDNEQFF. In DNA, the CDR3 is TGCGCCAGCAGCCCCGTGCCAGCCCAAGACAATGAGCAGTTCTTC.

The chain carries TRBV4-1 and TRBJ2-4; D is perhaps TRBD1 (5 bases). The DNA end is more similar to TRBJ2-7, so the J call may be wrong. The CDR3 covers 15 residues. The germline V gene encodes CDR1 MGHRA and CDR2 YSYEKL. CDR3 residues: CASSQPQQAPYEQYF. In DNA form, the CDR3 reads TGCGCCAGCAGCCAACCGCAACAGGCCCCGTACGAGCAGTACTTC.

CDR3 amino acids: CSAYGLAGATDTQYF. The CDR3 nucleotides are TGCAGTGCTTATGGACTAGCGGGAGCGACAGATACGCAGTATTTT. The V gene is TRBV20-1, the J gene TRBJ2-3; TRBD2 matches 13 bases. This CDR3 spans 15 amino acids. The V segment lost 5 bases and the J segment 3 bases; nucleotides outside the gene matches: 5. Germline V gene lookup returns CDR1 DFQATT and CDR2 SNEGSKA (reference sequence).

In regard to this clonotype: This CDR3 fails to terminate in the conserved phenylalanine or tryptophan, so it likely reflects a read error. V is TRBV10-3 and J is TRBJ1-2; D uncertain. The CDR3 contains 13 residues. V gave up 7 bases and J gave up 3 bases, with 12 bases separating them. The germline gives CDR1 ENHRY, CDR2 SYGVKD. This chain's CDR3 is CAITGEVDYGYTC. CDR3 DNA sequence: TGTGCCATCACTGGAGAGGTCGACTATGGCTACACCTGC.

This chain uses TRBV29-1 with TRBJ2-1; no reliable D call. Germline CDR1 and CDR2: SQVTM and ANQGSEA. V dropped 3 bases and J dropped 1 base, with 7 bases sitting between them. The CDR3 length is 13 residues. The CDR3 loop reads CSVEGSSYNEQFF. As DNA, the CDR3 is TGCAGCGTTGAGGGTTCTTCCTACAATGAGCAGTTCTTC.